This T cell receptor (beta chain) was captured in a study of control samples from healthy donors and cancer patients. The method was immunoSEQ multiplex PCR; TCRdb's version includes in-frame clones alone and lacks a portion of them. This sample yields nearly 40,000 clones, of which about 94% are seen a single time; around 4% belongs to the top ten. With 2 bases clipped from V and 0 bases from J, the junction kept 10 bases outside the gene matches. The CDR3 is made up of 18 amino acids. The germline gives CDR1 LGHDT, CDR2 YNNKEL (reference sequence). The TCR comes from a woman in her fifties or sixties in good health. The sequenced sample consisted of blood. The chain uses TRBV3-1 (or the pseudogene TRBV3-2) and TRBJ2-5, with 9 bases matching TRBD2. CDR3 nucleotides: TGTGCCAGCAGCCAATCTCAGCGGGGGGCTTCGTACCAAGAGACCCAGTACTTC. Its translation: CASSQSQRGASYQETQYF.